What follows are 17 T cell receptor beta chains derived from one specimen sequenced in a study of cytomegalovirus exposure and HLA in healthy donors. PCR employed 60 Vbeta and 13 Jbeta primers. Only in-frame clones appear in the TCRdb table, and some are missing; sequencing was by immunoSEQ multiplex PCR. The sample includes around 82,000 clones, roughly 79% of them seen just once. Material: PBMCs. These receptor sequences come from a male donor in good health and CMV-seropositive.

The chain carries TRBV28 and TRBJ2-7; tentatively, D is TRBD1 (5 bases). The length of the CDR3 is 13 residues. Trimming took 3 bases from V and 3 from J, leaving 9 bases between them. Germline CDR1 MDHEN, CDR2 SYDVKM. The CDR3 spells CASSLSRGYEQYF. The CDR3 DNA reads TGTGCCAGCAGTTTGAGTAGGGGCTACGAGCAGTACTTC.

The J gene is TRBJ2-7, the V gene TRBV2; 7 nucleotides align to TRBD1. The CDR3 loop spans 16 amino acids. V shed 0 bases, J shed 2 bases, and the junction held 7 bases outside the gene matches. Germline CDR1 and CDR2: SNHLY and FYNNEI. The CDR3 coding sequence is TGTGCCAGCAGTGAAGCGCTTCAGGGGACAGCCTACGAGCAGTACTTC. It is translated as CASSEALQGTAYEQYF.

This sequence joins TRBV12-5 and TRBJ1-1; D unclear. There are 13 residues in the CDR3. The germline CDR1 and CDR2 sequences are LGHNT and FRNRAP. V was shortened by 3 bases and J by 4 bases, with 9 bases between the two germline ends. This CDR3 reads CASGLSESTEAFF. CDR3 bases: TGTGCTAGTGGTTTATCCGAGAGCACTGAAGCTTTCTTT.

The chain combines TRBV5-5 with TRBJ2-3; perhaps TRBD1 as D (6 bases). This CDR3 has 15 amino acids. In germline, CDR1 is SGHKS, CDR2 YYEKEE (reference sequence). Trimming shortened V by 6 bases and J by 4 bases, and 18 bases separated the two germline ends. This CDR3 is CASTVGDNLADTQYF. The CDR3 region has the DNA TGTGCCAGCACCGTCGGGGACAACCTGGCAGATACGCAGTATTTT.

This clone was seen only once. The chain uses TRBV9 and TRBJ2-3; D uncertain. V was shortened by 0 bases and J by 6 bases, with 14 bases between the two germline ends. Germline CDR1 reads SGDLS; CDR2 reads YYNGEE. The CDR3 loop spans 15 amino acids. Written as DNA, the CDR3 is TGTGCCAGCAGCGTAGTTGGAGATAATGGGGATACGCAGTATTTT. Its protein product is CASSVVGDNGDTQYF.

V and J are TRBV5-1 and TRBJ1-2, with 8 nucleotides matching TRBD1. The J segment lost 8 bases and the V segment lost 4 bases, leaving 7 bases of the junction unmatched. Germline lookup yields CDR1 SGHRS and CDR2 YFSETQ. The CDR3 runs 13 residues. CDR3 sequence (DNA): TGCGCCAGCAGCACGCAGGGGGCTCGGGGCTACACCTTC. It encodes CASSTQGARGYTF.

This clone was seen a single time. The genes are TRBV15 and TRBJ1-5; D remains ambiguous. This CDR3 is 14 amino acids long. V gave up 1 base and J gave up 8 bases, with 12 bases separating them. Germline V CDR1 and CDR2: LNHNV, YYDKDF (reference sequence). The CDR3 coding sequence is TGTGCCACCAGCAGAGGCACCAGCGGGGAGCCCCAGCATTTT. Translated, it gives CATSRGTSGEPQHF. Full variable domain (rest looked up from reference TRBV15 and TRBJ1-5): DAMVIQNPRYQVTQFGKPVTLSCSQTLNHNVMYWYQQKSSQAPKLLFHYYDKDFNNEADTPDNFQSRRPNTSFCFLDIRSPGLGDTAMYLCATSRGTSGEPQHFGDGTRLSIL.

The CDR3 is CASSLETGNGYTF. The CDR3 DNA reads as TGTGCCAGCAGCTTAGAGACAGGGAATGGCTACACCTTC. The chain couples TRBV7-6 to TRBJ1-2, with TRBD1 identical over 7 bases. The CDR3 loop spans 13 amino acids. V shed 1 base, J shed 6 bases, and the junction held 2 bases outside the gene matches. The germline V gene encodes CDR1 SGHVS and CDR2 FNYEAQ.

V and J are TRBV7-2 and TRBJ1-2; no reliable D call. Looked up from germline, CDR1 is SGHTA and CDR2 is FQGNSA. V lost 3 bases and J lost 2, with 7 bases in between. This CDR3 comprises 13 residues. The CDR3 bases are TGTGCCAGCAGCTTGCCACAGAACTATGGCTACACCTTC. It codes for CASSLPQNYGYTF.

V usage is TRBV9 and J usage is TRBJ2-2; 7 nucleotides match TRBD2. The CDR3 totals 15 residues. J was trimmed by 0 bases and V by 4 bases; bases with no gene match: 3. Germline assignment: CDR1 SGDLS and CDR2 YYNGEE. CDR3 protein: CASSPGTTNTGELFF. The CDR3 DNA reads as TGTGCCAGCAGCCCAGGGACTACGAACACCGGGGAGCTGTTTTTT.

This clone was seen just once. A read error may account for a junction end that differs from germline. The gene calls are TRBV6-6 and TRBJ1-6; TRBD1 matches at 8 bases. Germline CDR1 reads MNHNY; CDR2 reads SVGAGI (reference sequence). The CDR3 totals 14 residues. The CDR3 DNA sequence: TGTGCCAGCAGTTCCGGGACAGGAAATTCACCCCCCCACTTT. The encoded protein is CASSSGTGNSPPHF.

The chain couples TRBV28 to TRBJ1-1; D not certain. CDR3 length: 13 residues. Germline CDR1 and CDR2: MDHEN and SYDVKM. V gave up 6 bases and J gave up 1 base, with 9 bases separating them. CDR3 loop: CASSLNKNTEAFF. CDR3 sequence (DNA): TGTGCCAGCAGCCTGAACAAGAACACTGAAGCTTTCTTT.

The CDR3 nucleotides are TGTGCCAGCAGGGTGACAGGGGGAACTGAAGCTTTCTTT. Protein sequence: CASRVTGGTEAFF. The chain recombines TRBV28 with TRBJ1-1; 9 nucleotides align to TRBD1. The CDR3 runs 13 residues. In germline, CDR1 is MDHEN, CDR2 SYDVKM. With V trimmed by 6 bases and J by 5 bases, 4 bases remained unmatched.

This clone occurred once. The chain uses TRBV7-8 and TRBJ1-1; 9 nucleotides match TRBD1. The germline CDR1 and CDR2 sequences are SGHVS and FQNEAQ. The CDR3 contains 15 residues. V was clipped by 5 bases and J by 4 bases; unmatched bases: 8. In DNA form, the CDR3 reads TGTGCCAGCAGCCAAAACAGGGGGCGGCGCACTGAAGCTTTCTTT. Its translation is CASSQNRGRRTEAFF.

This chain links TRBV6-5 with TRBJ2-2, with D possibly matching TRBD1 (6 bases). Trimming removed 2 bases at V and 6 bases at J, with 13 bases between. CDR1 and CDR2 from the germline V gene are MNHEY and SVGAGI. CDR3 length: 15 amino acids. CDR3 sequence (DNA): TGTGCCAGCAGTTACGGGCAGGGGTTGGCCGGGGAGCTGTTTTTT. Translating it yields CASSYGQGLAGELFF.

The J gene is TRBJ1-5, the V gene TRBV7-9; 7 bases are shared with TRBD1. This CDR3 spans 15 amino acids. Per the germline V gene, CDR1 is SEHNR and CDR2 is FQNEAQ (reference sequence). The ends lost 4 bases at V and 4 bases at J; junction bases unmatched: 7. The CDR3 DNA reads TGTGCCAGCAGCTACGGGACAGAACCTAATCAGCCCCAGCATTTT. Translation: CASSYGTEPNQPQHF.

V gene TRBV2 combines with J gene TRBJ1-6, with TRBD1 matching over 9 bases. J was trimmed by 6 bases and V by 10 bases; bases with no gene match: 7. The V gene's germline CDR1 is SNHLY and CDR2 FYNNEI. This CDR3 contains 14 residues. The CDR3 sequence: CATKQGAGNSPLHF. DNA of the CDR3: TGTGCCACAAAACAGGGGGCGGGTAATTCACCCCTCCACTTT.